This T cell receptor (beta chain) was observed in a study of T cells in localized non-small cell lung cancer. Findings of the study overall: There was an association of higher blood T cell density with longer overall survival. Uninvolved adjacent lung had higher T cell clonality than tumor and all other tissues. Tumor samples were not multi-region, leaving intratumor heterogeneity unexcluded. Within adjacent lung there appeared a median roughly 60 of the top 100 tumor clones.

This clone was observed a single time. What it binds is unknown. Assay used: immunoSEQ multiplex PCR; TCRdb lists only in-frame clones, some missing. The sample yields about 92,000 clones, approximately 91% seen once. The CDR3 spans 13 residues. Germline loops: CDR1 SGHDN, CDR2 FVKESK. V gave up 2 bases and J gave up 2 bases, with 6 bases separating them. Sequencing used PBMCs, obtained before any cancer treatment. The chain recombines TRBV14 with TRBJ1-1; no clear D gene. This receptor was obtained from a woman between 40 and 69 years old with stage II squamous cell lung carcinoma. CDR3 coding DNA: TGTGCCAGCAGCCAAATCGCTAACACTGAAGCTTTCTTT. Translating it yields CASSQIANTEAFF.